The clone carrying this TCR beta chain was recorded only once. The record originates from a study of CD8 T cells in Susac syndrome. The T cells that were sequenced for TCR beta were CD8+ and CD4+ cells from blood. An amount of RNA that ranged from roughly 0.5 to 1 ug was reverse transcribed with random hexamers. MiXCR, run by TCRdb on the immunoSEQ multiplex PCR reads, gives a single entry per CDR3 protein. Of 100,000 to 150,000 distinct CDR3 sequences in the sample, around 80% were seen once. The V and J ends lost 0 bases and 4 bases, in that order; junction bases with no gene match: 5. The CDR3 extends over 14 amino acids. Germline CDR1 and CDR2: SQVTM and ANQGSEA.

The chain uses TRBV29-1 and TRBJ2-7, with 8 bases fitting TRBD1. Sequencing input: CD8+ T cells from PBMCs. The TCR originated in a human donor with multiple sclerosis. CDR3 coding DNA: TGCAGCGTTGAAGAAGGACAGGGTGGGTACGAGCAGTACTTC. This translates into CSVEEGQGGYEQYF.